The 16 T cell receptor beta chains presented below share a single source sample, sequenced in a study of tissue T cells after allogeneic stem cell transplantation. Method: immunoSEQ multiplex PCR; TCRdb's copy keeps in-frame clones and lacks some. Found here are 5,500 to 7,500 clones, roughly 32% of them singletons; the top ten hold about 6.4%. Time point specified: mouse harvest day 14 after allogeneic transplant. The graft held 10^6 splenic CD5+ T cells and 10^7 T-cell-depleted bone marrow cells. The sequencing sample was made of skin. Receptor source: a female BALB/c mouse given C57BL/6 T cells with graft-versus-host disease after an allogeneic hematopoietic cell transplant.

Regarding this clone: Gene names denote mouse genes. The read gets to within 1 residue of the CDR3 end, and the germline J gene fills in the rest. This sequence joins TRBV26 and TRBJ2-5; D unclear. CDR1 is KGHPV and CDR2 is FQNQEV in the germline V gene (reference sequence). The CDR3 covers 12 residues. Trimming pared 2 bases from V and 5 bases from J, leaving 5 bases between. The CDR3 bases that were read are TGTGCCAGCAGTCTGCGGAGAGACACCCAGTAC. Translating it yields CASSLRRDTQY. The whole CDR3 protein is CASSLRRDTQYF.

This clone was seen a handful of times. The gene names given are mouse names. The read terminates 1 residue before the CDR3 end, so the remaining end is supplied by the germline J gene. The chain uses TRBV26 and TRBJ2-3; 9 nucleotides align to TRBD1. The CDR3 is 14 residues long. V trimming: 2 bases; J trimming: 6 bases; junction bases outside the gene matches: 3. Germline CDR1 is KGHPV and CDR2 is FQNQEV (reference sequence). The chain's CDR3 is CASSLGQGRETLYF. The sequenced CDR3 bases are TGTGCCAGCAGTCTGGGACAGGGGAGGGAAACGCTGTAT.

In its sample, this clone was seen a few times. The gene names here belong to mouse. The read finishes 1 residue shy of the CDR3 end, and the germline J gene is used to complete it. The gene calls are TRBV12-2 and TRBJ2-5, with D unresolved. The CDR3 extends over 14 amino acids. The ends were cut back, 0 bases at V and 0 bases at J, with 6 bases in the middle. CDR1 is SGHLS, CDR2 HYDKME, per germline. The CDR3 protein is CASSLSINQDTQYF. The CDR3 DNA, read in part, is TGTGCCAGCTCTCTCAGCATTAACCAAGACACCCAGTAC.

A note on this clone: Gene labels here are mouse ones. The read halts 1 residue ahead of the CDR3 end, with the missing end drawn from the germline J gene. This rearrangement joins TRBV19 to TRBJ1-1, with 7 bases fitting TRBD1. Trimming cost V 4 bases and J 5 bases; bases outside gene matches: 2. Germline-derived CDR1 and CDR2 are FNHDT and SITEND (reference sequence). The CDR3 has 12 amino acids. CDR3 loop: CASSFRGTEVFF. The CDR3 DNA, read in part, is TGTGCCAGCAGTTTCAGGGGGACAGAAGTCTTC. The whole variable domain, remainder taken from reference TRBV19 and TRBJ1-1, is GGIITQTPKFLIGQEGQKLTLKCQQNFNHDTMYWYRQDSGKGLRLIYYSITENDLQKGDLSEGYDASREKKSSFSLTVTSAQKNEMAVFLCASSFRGTEVFFGKGTRLTVV.

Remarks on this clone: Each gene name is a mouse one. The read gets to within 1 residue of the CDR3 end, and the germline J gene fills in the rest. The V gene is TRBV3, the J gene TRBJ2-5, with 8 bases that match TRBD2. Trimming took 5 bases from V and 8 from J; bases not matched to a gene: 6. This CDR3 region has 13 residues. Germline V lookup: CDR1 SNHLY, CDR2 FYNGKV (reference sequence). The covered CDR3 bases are TGTGCCAGCAGCGCCGACTGGGGTGGCACCCAGTAC. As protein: CASSADWGGTQY. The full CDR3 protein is CASSADWGGTQYF.

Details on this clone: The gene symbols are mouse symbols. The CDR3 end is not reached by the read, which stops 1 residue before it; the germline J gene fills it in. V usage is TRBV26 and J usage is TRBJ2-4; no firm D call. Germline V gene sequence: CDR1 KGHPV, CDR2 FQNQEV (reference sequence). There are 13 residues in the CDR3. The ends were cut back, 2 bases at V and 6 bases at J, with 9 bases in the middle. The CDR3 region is CASSLKGRNTLYF. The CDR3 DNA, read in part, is TGTGCCAGCAGTCTGAAGGGTAGGAACACCTTGTAC.

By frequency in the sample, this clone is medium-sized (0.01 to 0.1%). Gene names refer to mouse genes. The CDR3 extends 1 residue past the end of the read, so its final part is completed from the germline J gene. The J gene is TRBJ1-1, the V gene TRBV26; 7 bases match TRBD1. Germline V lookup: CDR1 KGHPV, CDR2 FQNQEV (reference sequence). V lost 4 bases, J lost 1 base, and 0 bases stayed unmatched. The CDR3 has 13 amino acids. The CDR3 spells CASSRDRNTEVFF. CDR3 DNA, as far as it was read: TGTGCCAGCAGTCGGGACAGAAACACAGAAGTCTTC.

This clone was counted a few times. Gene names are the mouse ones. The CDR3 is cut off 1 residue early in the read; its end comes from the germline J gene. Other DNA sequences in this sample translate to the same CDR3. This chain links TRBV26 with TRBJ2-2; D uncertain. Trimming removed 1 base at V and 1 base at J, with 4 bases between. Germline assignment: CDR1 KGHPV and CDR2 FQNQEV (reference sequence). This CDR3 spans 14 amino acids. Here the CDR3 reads CASSLLGNTGQLYF. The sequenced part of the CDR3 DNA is TGTGCCAGCAGTCTGTTAGGAAACACCGGGCAGCTCTAC.

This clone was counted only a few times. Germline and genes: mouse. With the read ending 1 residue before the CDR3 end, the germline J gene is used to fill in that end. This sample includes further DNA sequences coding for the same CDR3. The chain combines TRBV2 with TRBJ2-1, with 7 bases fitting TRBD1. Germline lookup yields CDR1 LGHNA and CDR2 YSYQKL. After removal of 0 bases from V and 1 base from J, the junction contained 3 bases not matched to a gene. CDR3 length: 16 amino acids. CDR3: CASSQDMGQNYAEQFF. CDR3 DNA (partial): TGTGCCAGCAGCCAAGATATGGGACAGAACTATGCTGAGCAGTTC.

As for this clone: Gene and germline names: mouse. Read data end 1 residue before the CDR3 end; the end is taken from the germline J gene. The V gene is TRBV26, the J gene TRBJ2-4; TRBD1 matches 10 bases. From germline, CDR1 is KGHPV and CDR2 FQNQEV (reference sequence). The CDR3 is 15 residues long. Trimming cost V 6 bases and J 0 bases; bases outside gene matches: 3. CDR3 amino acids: CASSGDRGSQNTLYF. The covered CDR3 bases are TGTGCCAGCAGCGGGGACAGGGGAAGTCAAAACACCTTGTAC.

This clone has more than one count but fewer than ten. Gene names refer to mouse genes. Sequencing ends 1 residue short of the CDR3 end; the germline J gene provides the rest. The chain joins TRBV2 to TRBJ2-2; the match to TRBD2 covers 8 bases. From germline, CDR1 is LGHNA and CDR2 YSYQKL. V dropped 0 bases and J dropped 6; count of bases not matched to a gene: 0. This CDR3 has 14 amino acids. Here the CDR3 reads CASSQDWGAGQLYF. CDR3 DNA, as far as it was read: TGTGCCAGCAGCCAAGACTGGGGGGCCGGGCAGCTCTAC.

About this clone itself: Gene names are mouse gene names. CDR3 loop: CASSLSGTGAAEQFF. Partial CDR3 DNA: TGTGCCAGCTCTCTTTCCGGGACAGGGGCTGCTGAGCAGTTC. The chain has TRBV12-1 and TRBJ2-1; TRBD1 agrees at 10 bases. The read falls 1 residue short of the CDR3 end, and the missing part is taken from the germline J gene. Germline lookup yields CDR1 SGHSN and CDR2 HYEKVE. The CDR3 has 15 amino acids. V shed 1 base, J shed 6 bases, and the junction held 5 bases outside the gene matches.

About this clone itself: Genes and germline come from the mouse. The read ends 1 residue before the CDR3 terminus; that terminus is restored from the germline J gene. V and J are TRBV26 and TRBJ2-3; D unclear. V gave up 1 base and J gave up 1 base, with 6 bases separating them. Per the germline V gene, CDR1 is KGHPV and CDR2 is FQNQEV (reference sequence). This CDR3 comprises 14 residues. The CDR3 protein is CASSLYLGAETLYF. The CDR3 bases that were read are TGTGCCAGCAGTCTGTACCTGGGTGCAGAAACGCTGTAT.

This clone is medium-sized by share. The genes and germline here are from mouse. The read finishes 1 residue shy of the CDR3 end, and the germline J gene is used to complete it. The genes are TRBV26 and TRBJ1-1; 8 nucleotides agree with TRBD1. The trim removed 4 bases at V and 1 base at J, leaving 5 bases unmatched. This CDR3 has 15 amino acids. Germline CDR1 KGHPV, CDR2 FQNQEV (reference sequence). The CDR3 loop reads CASSPDRGGNTEVFF. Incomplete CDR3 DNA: TGTGCCAGCAGTCCCGACAGGGGTGGGAACACAGAAGTCTTC.

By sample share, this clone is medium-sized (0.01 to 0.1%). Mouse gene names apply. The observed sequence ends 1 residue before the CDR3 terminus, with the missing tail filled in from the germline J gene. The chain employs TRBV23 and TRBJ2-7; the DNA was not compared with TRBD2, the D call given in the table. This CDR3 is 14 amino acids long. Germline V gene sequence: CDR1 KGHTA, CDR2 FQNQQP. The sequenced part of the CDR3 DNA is TGCTCCAGCAGTCATGACTGGGGGGGCTATGAACAGTAC. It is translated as CSSSHDWGGYEQY. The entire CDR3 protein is CSSSHDWGGYEQYF.

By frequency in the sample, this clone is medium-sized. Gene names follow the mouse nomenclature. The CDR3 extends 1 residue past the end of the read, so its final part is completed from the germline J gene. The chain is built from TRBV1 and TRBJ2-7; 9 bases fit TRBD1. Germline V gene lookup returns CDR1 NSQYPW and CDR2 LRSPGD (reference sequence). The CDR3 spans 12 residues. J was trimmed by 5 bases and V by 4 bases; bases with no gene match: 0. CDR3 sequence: CTCSGTGDEQYF. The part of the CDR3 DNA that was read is TGCACCTGCAGTGGGACAGGGGATGAACAGTAC.